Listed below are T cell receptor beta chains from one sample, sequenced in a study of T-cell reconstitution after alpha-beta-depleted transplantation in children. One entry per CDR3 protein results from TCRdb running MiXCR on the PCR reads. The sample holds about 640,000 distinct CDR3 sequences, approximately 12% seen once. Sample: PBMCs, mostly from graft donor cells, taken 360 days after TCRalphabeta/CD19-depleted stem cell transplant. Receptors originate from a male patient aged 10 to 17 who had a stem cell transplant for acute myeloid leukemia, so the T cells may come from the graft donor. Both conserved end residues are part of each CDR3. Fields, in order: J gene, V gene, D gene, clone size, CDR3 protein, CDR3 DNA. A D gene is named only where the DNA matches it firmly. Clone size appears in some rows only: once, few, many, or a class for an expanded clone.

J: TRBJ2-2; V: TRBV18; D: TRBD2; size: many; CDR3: CASSLSTSGRFTTGELFF; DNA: TGTGCCAGCTCACTTTCGACTAGCGGGAGATTCACGACCGGGGAGCTGTTTTTT
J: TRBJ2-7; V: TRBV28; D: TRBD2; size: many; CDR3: CASSDQLTSGSYEQYF; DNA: TGTGCCAGCAGTGATCAACTGACTAGCGGGAGTTACGAGCAGTACTTC
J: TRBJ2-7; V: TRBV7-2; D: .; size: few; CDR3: CASSWLGYEQYF; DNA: TGTGCCAGCAGTTGGTTAGGATACGAGCAGTACTTC
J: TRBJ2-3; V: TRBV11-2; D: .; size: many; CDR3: CASSILGAWTADTQYF; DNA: TGTGCCAGCAGCATTCTCGGCGCTTGGACCGCAGATACGCAGTATTTT
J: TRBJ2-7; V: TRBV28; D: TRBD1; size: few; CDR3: CASSLPGTAPYEQYF; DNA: TGTGCCAGCAGTTTACCCGGGACAGCGCCCTACGAGCAGTACTTC
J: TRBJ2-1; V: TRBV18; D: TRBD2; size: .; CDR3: CASSLIAGASSSYNEQFF; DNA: TGTGCCAGCTCACTGATAGCGGGGGCCTCTAGCTCCTACAATGAGCAGTTCTTC
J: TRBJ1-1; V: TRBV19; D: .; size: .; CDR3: CASVGGASEAFF; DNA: TGTGCCAGTGTCGGGGGCGCAAGTGAAGCTTTCTTT
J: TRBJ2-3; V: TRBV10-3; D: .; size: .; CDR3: CAISQATQYF; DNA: TGTGCCATCAGTCAAGCTACGCAGTATTTT
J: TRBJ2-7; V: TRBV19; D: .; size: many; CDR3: CASSIDPGSSYEQYF; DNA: TGTGCCAGTAGTATAGATCCGGGGTCCTCCTACGAGCAGTACTTC
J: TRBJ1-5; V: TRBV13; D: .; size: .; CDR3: CASSERRAGYQPQHF; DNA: TGTGCCAGCAGTGAACGTCGGGCAGGCTATCAGCCCCAGCATTTT
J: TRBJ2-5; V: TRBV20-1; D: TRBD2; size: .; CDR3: CSAVTSGRATETQYF; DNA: TGCAGTGCTGTTACTAGCGGGAGGGCCACGGAGACCCAGTACTTC
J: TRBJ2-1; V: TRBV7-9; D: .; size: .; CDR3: CASSDPGHNNEQFF; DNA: TGTGCCAGCAGCGACCCGGGACACAACAATGAGCAGTTCTTC
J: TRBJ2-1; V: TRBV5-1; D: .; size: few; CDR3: CASSLWPRNEQFF; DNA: TGCGCCAGCAGCTTGTGGCCTAGGAATGAGCAGTTCTTC
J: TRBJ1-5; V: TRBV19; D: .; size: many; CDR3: CASRGRDNQPQHF; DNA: TGTGCCAGTAGGGGCAGGGACAATCAGCCCCAGCATTTT
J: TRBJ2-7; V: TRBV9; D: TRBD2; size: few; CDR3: CASSPTGLALDEQYF; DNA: TGTGCCAGCAGCCCGACGGGACTAGCGCTCGACGAGCAGTACTTC
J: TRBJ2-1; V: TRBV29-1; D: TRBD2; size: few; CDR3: CSVTGTSGSYNEQFF; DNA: TGCAGCGTTACCGGGACTAGCGGTTCCTACAATGAGCAGTTCTTC
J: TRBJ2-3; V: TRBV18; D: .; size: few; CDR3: CASSPGPGRTDTQYF; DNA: TGTGCCAGCTCACCCGGCCCGGGTCGCACAGATACGCAGTATTTT
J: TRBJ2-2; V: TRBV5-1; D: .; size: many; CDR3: CASSLKGFGELFF; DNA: TGCGCCAGCAGCTTGAAGGGATTCGGGGAGCTGTTTTTT
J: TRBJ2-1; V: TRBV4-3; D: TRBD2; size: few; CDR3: CASSRLSGGAYNEQFF; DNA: TGCGCCAGCAGCCGCCTTAGCGGGGGTGCCTACAATGAGCAGTTCTTC
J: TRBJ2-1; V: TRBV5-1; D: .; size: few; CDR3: CASSPSRGLNNEQFF; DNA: TGCGCCAGCAGCCCAAGCAGGGGATTGAACAATGAGCAGTTCTTC
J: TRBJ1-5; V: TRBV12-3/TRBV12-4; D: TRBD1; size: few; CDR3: CASRMTRGRSNQPQHF; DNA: TGTGCCAGCAGGATGACCAGGGGGCGATCGAATCAGCCCCAGCATTTT
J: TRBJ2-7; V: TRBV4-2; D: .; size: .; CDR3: CASSQEQLELTYEQYF; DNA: TGTGCCAGCAGCCAAGAACAATTGGAACTAACCTACGAGCAGTACTTC
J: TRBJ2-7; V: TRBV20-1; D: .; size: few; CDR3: CSAPSILTYEQYF; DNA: TGCAGTGCCCCGAGCATACTGACCTACGAGCAGTACTTC
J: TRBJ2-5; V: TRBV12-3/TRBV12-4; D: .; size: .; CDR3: CASSLMSAETQYF; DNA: TGTGCCAGCAGTTTAATGTCCGCCGAGACCCAGTACTTC
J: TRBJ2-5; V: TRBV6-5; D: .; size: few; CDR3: CASSYSDCGETQYF; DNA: TGTGCCAGCAGTTACTCGGACTGCGGAGAGACCCAGTACTTC
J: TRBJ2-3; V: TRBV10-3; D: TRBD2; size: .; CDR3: CAIPSASGRSTDTQYF; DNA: TGTGCCATCCCGTCGGCTAGCGGGAGGTCCACAGATACGCAGTATTTT
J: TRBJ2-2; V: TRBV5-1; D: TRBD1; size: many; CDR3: CASSLARTGQGPTGELFF; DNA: TGCGCCAGCAGCTTGGCCCGGACGGGACAGGGGCCCACCGGGGAGCTGTTTTTT
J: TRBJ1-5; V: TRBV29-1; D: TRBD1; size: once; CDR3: CSVRDRGGNQPQHF; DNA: TGCAGCGTTCGGGACAGGGGTGGCAATCAGCCCCAGCATTTT
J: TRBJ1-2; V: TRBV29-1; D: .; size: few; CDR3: CSVDGGPYGYTF; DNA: TGCAGCGTTGATGGGGGACCCTATGGCTACACCTTC
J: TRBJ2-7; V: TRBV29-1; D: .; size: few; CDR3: CSVGGPTYEQYF; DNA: TGCAGCGTAGGCGGGCCCACCTACGAGCAGTACTTC
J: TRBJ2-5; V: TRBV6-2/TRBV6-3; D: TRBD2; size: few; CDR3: CASSSTRGSQETQYF; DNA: TGTGCCAGCAGCTCCACGCGGGGGTCCCAAGAGACCCAGTACTTC
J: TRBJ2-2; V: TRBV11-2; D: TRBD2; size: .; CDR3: CASSSPLGLAVHSGELFF; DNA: TGTGCCAGCAGCTCGCCCCTGGGACTAGCTGTCCATTCCGGGGAGCTGTTTTTT
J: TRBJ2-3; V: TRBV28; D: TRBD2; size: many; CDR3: CASSAGTSGRDTQYF; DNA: TGTGCCAGCAGTGCCGGGACTAGCGGGAGGGATACGCAGTATTTT
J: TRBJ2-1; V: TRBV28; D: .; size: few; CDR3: CASTSWASENEQFF; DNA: TGTGCCAGCACCTCCTGGGCTAGCGAGAATGAGCAGTTCTTC
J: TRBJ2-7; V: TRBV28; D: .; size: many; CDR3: CASSPFQRDEQYF; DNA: TGTGCCAGCAGCCCTTTCCAGCGGGACGAGCAGTACTTC
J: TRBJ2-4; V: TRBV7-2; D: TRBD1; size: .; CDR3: CASSLGGQGSKNIQYF; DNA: TGTGCCAGCAGCTTAGGGGGACAGGGGTCCAAAAACATTCAGTACTTC
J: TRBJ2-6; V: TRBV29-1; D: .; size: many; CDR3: CSAETGSGANVLTF; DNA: TGCAGCGCAGAGACAGGTTCTGGGGCCAACGTCCTGACTTTC
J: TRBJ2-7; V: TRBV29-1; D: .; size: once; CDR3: CSGRDGALREQYF; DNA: TGCAGCGGCCGGGACGGCGCCTTGAGGGAGCAGTACTTC